Below are 30 T cell receptor beta chains sequenced from a single sample in a study of Ad26.COV2.S vaccination and SARS-CoV-2 variants. The assay was immunoSEQ multiplex PCR, and TCRdb's table has in-frame clones only and misses some. The sample yields 350,000 to 450,000 clones, 70% to 90% seen once. Treatment here: roughly 18 received Ad26.COV2.S at low or high dose, single or two shots; a few received placebo; per-sample allocation not given. On day 63 after the first injection, vaccine and placebo recipients gave samples. The sample was peripheral blood, taken in a trial of Ad26.COV2.S vaccine versus placebo. The receptors originated from a person aged 18 to 59 who received the Ad26.COV2.S COVID-19 vaccine or a placebo.

This chain uses TRBV11-2 with TRBJ2-1; D remains ambiguous. From germline, CDR1 is SGHAT and CDR2 FQNNGV. This CDR3 comprises 13 residues. Trimming took 0 bases from V and 8 from J, leaving 8 bases between them. Here the CDR3 reads CASSLELVDEQFF. In nucleotides, the CDR3 is TGTGCCAGCAGCTTAGAGCTAGTCGATGAGCAGTTCTTC.

The genes are TRBV7-8 and TRBJ2-1, with D perhaps matching TRBD2 (7 bases). V dropped 5 bases and J dropped 7 bases, with 18 bases sitting between them. Germline V gene data show CDR1 as SGHVS and CDR2 as FQNEAQ. The CDR3 loop spans 15 amino acids. CDR3 amino acids: CASSPAGGGWNEQFF. The DNA for the CDR3 is TGTGCCAGCAGCCCTGCTGGGGGGGGCTGGAATGAGCAGTTCTTC.

This rearrangement joins TRBV5-5 to TRBJ2-2; D is possibly TRBD2 (6 bases). The CDR3 has 13 amino acids. Germline CDR1 SGHKS, CDR2 YYEKEE (reference sequence). The V gene lost 3 bases and the J gene lost 4 bases, with 7 bases spanning the gap. The CDR3 DNA reads as TGTGCCAGCAGCTCCGGGGGCACCGGGGAGCTGTTTTTT. Amino acids: CASSSGGTGELFF.

The V and J genes are TRBV15 and TRBJ1-1, with 10 bases that match TRBD1. This CDR3 comprises 16 residues. The V gene's germline CDR1 is LNHNV and CDR2 YYDKDF (reference sequence). The J segment lost 3 bases and the V segment lost 3 bases, leaving 7 bases of the junction unmatched. CDR3 nucleotide sequence: TGTGCCACCAGCAGGACAGGGGGCAACGTCGACACTGAAGCTTTCTTT. It is translated as CATSRTGGNVDTEAFF. Variable domain in full (rest from reference TRBV15 and TRBJ1-1): DAMVIQNPRYQVTQFGKPVTLSCSQTLNHNVMYWYQQKSSQAPKLLFHYYDKDFNNEADTPDNFQSRRPNTSFCFLDIRSPGLGDTAMYLCATSRTGGNVDTEAFFGQGTRLTVV.

The chain recombines TRBV7-2 with TRBJ2-3; TRBD2 matches at 10 bases. CDR1 is SGHTA and CDR2 is FQGNSA in the germline V gene. This CDR3 spans 14 amino acids. The ends lost 5 bases at V and 5 bases at J; junction bases unmatched: 4. CDR3 in DNA: TGTGCCAGCAGCCCAGCGGGGGGGCAAGATACGCAGTATTTT. Translation gives CASSPAGGQDTQYF.

The rearrangement uses TRBV6-4 and TRBJ2-3; 9 nucleotides agree with TRBD2. V lost 2 bases to trimming and J lost 3 bases; unmatched junction nucleotides: 0. Germline CDR1 and CDR2: MRHNA and SNTAGT. This CDR3 comprises 14 residues. The CDR3 region is CASSDTSGTDTQYF. In nucleotides, the CDR3 is TGTGCCAGCAGTGACACTAGCGGGACAGATACGCAGTATTTT.

V is TRBV6-1 and J is TRBJ1-1, with TRBD1 as a possible D gene (5 bases). The germline V gene encodes CDR1 MNHNS and CDR2 SASEGT. Trimming stripped 2 bases from V and 8 bases from J, with 9 bases between. The CDR3 consists of 12 residues. This chain's CDR3 is CASSESGREAFF. The CDR3 bases are TGTGCCAGCAGTGAATCGGGACGGGAAGCTTTCTTT.

The J gene is TRBJ2-1, the V gene TRBV24-1; TRBD2 matches at 10 bases. Losses at the gene ends were 4 bases for V and 9 bases for J; bases not matched to a gene: 17. CDR3 length: 18 amino acids. Germline V lookup: CDR1 KGHDR, CDR2 SFDVKD. The CDR3 sequence: CATSDHLGSSGGFREQFF. CDR3 coding DNA: TGTGCCACCAGTGACCACTTAGGTTCTAGCGGGGGCTTTCGTGAGCAGTTCTTC.

The CDR3 sequence: CASSLGSSYNSPLHF. The CDR3 DNA reads as TGTGCCAGCAGCTTAGGGAGCTCCTATAATTCACCCCTCCACTTT. The chain employs TRBV13 and TRBJ1-6; D remains unclear. With 0 bases removed from V and 0 bases from J, the gap between germline ends came to 3 bases. The CDR3 is made up of 15 amino acids. Germline CDR1 is PRHDT and CDR2 is FYEKMQ (reference sequence). Drawing the rest from reference TRBV13 and TRBJ1-6, the complete variable domain is AAGVIQSPRHLIKEKRETATLKCYPIPRHDTVYWYQQGPGQDPQFLISFYEKMQSDKGSIPDRFSAQQFSDYHSELNMSSLELGDSALYFCASSLGSSYNSPLHFGNGTRLTVT.

Comment on this clone: Germline is not matched at one junction end, which may reflect a read error. V usage is TRBV7-8 and J usage is TRBJ2-7, with TRBD2 identical over 11 bases. CDR3 length: 14 amino acids. Per the germline V gene, CDR1 is SGHVS and CDR2 is FQNEAQ. CDR3 protein: CASSIAGGRDEQYF. The CDR3 DNA reads TGTGCCAGCAGCATAGCGGGAGGGCGGGACGAGCAGTACTTC.

V gene TRBV28 combines with J gene TRBJ2-1; the D gene is possibly TRBD1 (6 bases). V lost 2 bases and J 10 bases, leaving 6 bases between the germline ends. The germline V gene encodes CDR1 MDHEN and CDR2 SYDVKM. CDR3 length equals 11 residues. CDR3: CASSLRGEQFF. The DNA of the CDR3 is TGTGCCAGCAGTTTAAGGGGGGAGCAGTTCTTC.

This clone has only a few counts. This chain links TRBV2 with TRBJ2-7, with D possibly called TRBD1 or TRBD2 (5 bases each). The germline V gene has CDR1 SNHLY and CDR2 FYNNEI. There are 13 residues in the CDR3. V lost 9 bases to trimming and J lost 3 bases, with 15 bases between them. CDR3 DNA sequence: TGTGCCAGTACCGGCAGGGAGTACTACGAGCAGTACTTC. Translation: CASTGREYYEQYF.

This chain's CDR3 is CASSALAGETRELFF. CDR3 in DNA: TGTGCCAGCAGCGCCTTAGCGGGAGAAACCCGGGAGCTGTTTTTT. V gene TRBV7-3 combines with J gene TRBJ2-2, with 9 positions matching TRBD2. The CDR3 covers 15 residues. J gave up 9 bases and V 5 bases, and 10 bases lay outside the gene matches. Germline lookup yields CDR1 SGHTA and CDR2 FQGTGA.

The V and J genes are TRBV7-3 and TRBJ2-3; TRBD1 might be the D (6 bases). The CDR3 runs 14 residues. V lost 5 bases and J lost 2, with 11 bases in between. Germline loops: CDR1 SGHTA, CDR2 FQGTGA. For the CDR3, the DNA is TGTGCCAGCAGCGCCACAGGGTCCACAGATACGCAGTATTTT. Translation gives CASSATGSTDTQYF.

The chain recombines TRBV2 with TRBJ1-2; 10 nucleotides agree with TRBD1. This CDR3 spans 15 amino acids. CDR1 SNHLY and CDR2 FYNNEI come from the germline V gene. J gave up 2 bases and V 11 bases, and 11 bases lay outside the gene matches. The CDR3 sequence: CASRQTGGENYGYTF. CDR3 nucleotides: TGTGCCTCCCGCCAGACAGGGGGCGAAAACTATGGCTACACCTTC.

As regards this clone: Given a much more abundant clone one base away, this may be a read error. V is TRBV28 and J is TRBJ2-5; the D is unclear. In germline, CDR1 is MDHEN, CDR2 SYDVKM. The CDR3 consists of 10 residues. V was cut by 6 bases and J by 3 bases, with 2 bases left in between. Here the CDR3 DNA reads TGTGCCAGCAGCAAAGAGACCCAGTACTTC. Its translation: CASSKETQYF.

The J gene is TRBJ2-7, the V gene TRBV10-2, with TRBD2 identical over 7 bases. The CDR3 runs 12 residues. Germline CDR1 is WSHSY and CDR2 is SAAADI. V lost 7 bases and J lost 3; bases outside the gene matches: 3. CDR3 sequence reads: CASMGGGYEQYF. The CDR3 bases are TGCGCCAGCATGGGGGGGGGCTACGAGCAGTACTTC.

V is TRBV7-8 and J is TRBJ2-2, with 7 bases lining up with TRBD1. The ends lost 5 bases at V and 0 bases at J; junction bases unmatched: 9. Germline CDR1 and CDR2: SGHVS and FQNEAQ. CDR3 length: 17 residues. DNA for the CDR3: TGTGCCAGCAGCCTATCCGCCGGGACAGCGAACACCGGGGAGCTGTTTTTT. Translated, it gives CASSLSAGTANTGELFF.

The chain joins TRBV18 to TRBJ2-2; D remains ambiguous. This CDR3 is built from 17 residues. Germline CDR1 and CDR2: KGHSH and LQKENI. With 3 bases removed from V and 2 bases from J, the gap between germline ends came to 16 bases. CDR3 DNA sequence: TGTGCCAGCTCACCGAATAGGGCCGGACCAAACACCGGGGAGCTGTTTTTT. Protein product: CASSPNRAGPNTGELFF. The full variable domain, its missing parts supplied by reference TRBV18 and TRBJ2-2, is NAGVMQNPRHLVRRRGQEARLRCSPMKGHSHVYWYRQLPEEGLKFMVYLQKENIIDESGMPKERFSAEFPKEGPSILRIQQVVRGDSAAYFCASSPNRAGPNTGELFFGEGSRLTVL.

The chain joins TRBV5-8 to TRBJ2-3; tentatively, D is TRBD1 (6 bases). Germline V gene data show CDR1 as SGHTS and CDR2 as YDEGEE. The CDR3 spans 13 residues. Trimming shortened V by 4 bases and J by 7 bases, and 13 bases separated the two germline ends. The CDR3 protein is CASSPDSEYTQYF. CDR3 in DNA: TGTGCCAGCAGCCCGGACAGCGAGTATACGCAGTATTTT.

V gene TRBV28 combines with J gene TRBJ2-7; D is perhaps TRBD2 (5 bases). This CDR3 has 13 residues. Trimming left V 7 bases short and J 7 bases short, with 17 bases between. From germline, CDR1 is MDHEN and CDR2 SYDVKM. This CDR3 is CASIPVPSGEQYF. CDR3 sequence (DNA): TGTGCCAGCATCCCGGTCCCTTCGGGGGAGCAGTACTTC.

This chain joins TRBV2 and TRBJ2-1; D not resolved. Trimming cost V 6 bases and J 2 bases, with 11 bases left between them. CDR3 size: 14 residues. Germline V lookup: CDR1 SNHLY, CDR2 FYNNEI. CDR3 amino acids: CASRNKGPYNEQFF. The DNA for the CDR3 is TGTGCCAGCAGGAATAAGGGCCCCTACAATGAGCAGTTCTTC.

J is TRBJ2-3 and V is TRBV3-1 (or the pseudogene TRBV3-2); D call uncertain. CDR1 is LGHDT and CDR2 is YNNKEL in the germline V gene (reference sequence). The CDR3 length is 14 residues. Between the trimmed V and J ends, which lost 0 bases and 3 bases, there was a span of 7 bases. The CDR3 bases are TGTGCCAGCAGCCAAGACCCCAGGACAGATACGCAGTATTTT. Protein: CASSQDPRTDTQYF.

Only one count was recorded for this clone. The V and J genes are TRBV24-1 and TRBJ2-5; D is possibly TRBD2 (6 bases). CDR1 and CDR2 from the germline V gene are KGHDR and SFDVKD. This CDR3 is 14 amino acids long. The ends were cut back, 3 bases at V and 5 bases at J, with 12 bases in the middle. The CDR3 loop is CATSDRREGETQYF. The DNA for the CDR3 is TGTGCCACCAGTGATAGGCGGGAAGGGGAGACCCAGTACTTC.

The chain recombines TRBV9 with TRBJ1-2; no clear D. There are 12 residues in the CDR3. With 5 bases removed from V and 5 bases from J, the gap between germline ends came to 10 bases. From germline, CDR1 is SGDLS and CDR2 YYNGEE. The CDR3 protein is CASRTDGYGYTF. The CDR3 nucleotides are TGTGCCAGCAGGACGGACGGTTATGGCTACACCTTC.

A single count supports this clone. This chain connects TRBV25-1 to TRBJ2-7; 12 bases are shared with TRBD2. Germline loops: CDR1 MGHDK, CDR2 SYGVNS. This CDR3 comprises 15 residues. Germline trimming cut 3 bases from V and 6 bases from J; bases unmatched to any gene: 6. CDR3: CASSDDLAGGPEQYF. CDR3 DNA: TGTGCCAGCAGTGACGATCTAGCGGGAGGGCCCGAGCAGTACTTC.

The rearrangement uses TRBV7-9 and TRBJ2-4, with a possible D match to TRBD1 (7 bases). Per the germline V gene, CDR1 is SEHNR and CDR2 is FQNEAQ (reference sequence). Between the trimmed V and J ends, which lost 5 bases and 8 bases, there was a span of 16 bases. This CDR3 region has 14 residues. The CDR3 reads CASSPTGSGDIQYF. In DNA form, the CDR3 reads TGTGCCAGCAGCCCGACAGGGTCGGGGGACATTCAGTACTTC.

The chain uses TRBV5-1 and TRBJ2-3; either TRBD1 or TRBD2 may fit D (5 bases each). The CDR3 runs 16 residues. Trimming took 4 bases from V and 0 from J, leaving 15 bases between them. Per the germline V gene, CDR1 is SGHRS and CDR2 is YFSETQ. For the CDR3, the DNA is TGCGCCAGCAGCCCGGGGCCCCCGATTAGCACAGATACGCAGTATTTT. The encoded protein is CASSPGPPISTDTQYF.

The chain couples TRBV9 to TRBJ2-7, with D possibly called TRBD1 or TRBD2 (5 bases each). Germline V gene sequence: CDR1 SGDLS, CDR2 YYNGEE. The CDR3 spans 15 residues. V was shortened by 4 bases and J by 0 bases, with 14 bases between the two germline ends. CDR3 protein: CASSPMSGSSYEQYF. CDR3 bases: TGTGCCAGCAGCCCAATGTCAGGGAGCTCCTACGAGCAGTACTTC. The full variable domain, in which reference TRBV9 and TRBJ2-7 provide the parts outside the CDR3, is DSGVTQTPKHLITATGQRVTLRCSPRSGDLSVYWYQQSLDQGLQFLIQYYNGEERAKGNILERFSAQQFPDLHSELNLSSLELGDSALYFCASSPMSGSSYEQYFGPGTRLTVT.

The chain joins TRBV14 to TRBJ2-1; D is unclear. This CDR3 is built from 17 residues. Trimming took off 3 bases at V and 2 bases at J, with 17 bases between the two ends. Germline V gene lookup returns CDR1 SGHDN and CDR2 FVKESK. The CDR3 DNA is TGTGCCAGCAGCCAGGTCCCCGGGTGGCAGGCCTACAATGAGCAGTTCTTC. Translated: CASSQVPGWQAYNEQFF.